Listed here is a single T cell receptor (beta chain). Antigen specificity is unknown. This table comes from immunoSEQ multiplex PCR, and its TCRdb copy is limited to in-frame clones, with some not included. The sample includes about 100,000 clones, roughly 90% of them seen just once. The sample comes from a study of T cell responses to AZD1222 COVID-19 vaccine. Study-level findings and limits: Every sample of the repertoires postdated the peak T cell response. Baseline testing showed seropositivity in only a handful of AZD1222 recipients.

Germline V lookup: CDR1 MRHNA, CDR2 SNTAGT. V lost 4 bases to trimming and J lost 5 bases; unmatched junction nucleotides: 6. The CDR3 length is 14 residues. The receptor's source is an adult who received the AZD1222 COVID-19 vaccine. The sequences come from peripheral blood, collected 28 days after the second AZD1222 dose. V gene TRBV6-4 combines with J gene TRBJ2-3, with 7 bases that match TRBD2. The CDR3 spells CASSVERDQDTQYF. For the CDR3, the DNA is TGTGCCAGCAGTGTCGAGCGGGATCAAGATACGCAGTATTTT.